The entry that follows covers one T cell receptor (beta chain) sequence. Its antigen remains unidentified. The sample comes from a study of T cells after posttransplantation cyclophosphamide. The protocol was immunoSEQ multiplex PCR, while the TCRdb copy is restricted to in-frame clones and leaves out a portion. The table records tens of thousands of clones, about 97% of them present only once. Study-wide findings and caveats: Recipient CMV seropositivity and CMV reactivation strongly tracked TRB clonality. Later blood repertoires were often dominated by clones from the donor CD8+ memory compartment.

This CDR3 is 14 amino acids long. V was cut by 4 bases and J by 2 bases, with 12 bases left in between. The germline V gene encodes CDR1 SGHRS and CDR2 YFSETQ. The naive gate required viable CD3+CD4+ or CD3+CD8+ cells with CCR7+CD45RA+CD45RO-CD95-CD27+CD28+ phenotype. This related bone marrow graft donor gave peripheral blood on the day of marrow donation. Material for sequencing was naive CD4+ T cells sorted from PBMCs. The receptor was derived from a man aged 50 or older in good health, CMV-negative, and a related stem cell transplant donor. The rearrangement joins TRBV5-1 to TRBJ2-5; maybe TRBD2 (5 bases). CDR3 in amino acids: CASSALSGQETQYF. CDR3 DNA: TGCGCCAGCAGCGCCTTATCGGGGCAAGAGACCCAGTACTTC.